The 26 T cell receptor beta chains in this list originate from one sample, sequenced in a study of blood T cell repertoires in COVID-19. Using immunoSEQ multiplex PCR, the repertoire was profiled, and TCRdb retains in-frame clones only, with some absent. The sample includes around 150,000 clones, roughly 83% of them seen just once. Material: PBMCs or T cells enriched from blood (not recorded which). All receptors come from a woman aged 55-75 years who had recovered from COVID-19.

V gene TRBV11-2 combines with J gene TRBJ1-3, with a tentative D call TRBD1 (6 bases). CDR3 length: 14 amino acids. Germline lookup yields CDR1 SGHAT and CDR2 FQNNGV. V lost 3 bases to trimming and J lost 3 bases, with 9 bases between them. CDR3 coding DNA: TGTGCCAGCAGCTTTAACAGGGATGGAAACACCATATATTTT. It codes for CASSFNRDGNTIYF.

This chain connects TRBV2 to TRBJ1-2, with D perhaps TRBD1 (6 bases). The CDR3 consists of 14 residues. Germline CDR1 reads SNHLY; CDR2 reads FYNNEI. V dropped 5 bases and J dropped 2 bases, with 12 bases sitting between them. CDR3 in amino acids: CASSLTGLNYGYTF. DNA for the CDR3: TGTGCCAGCAGTTTAACAGGGTTGAACTATGGCTACACCTTC.

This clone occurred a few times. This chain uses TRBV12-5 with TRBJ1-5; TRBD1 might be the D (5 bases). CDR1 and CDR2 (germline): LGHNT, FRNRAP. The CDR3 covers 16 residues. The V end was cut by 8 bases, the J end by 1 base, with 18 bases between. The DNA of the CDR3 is TGTGCTAGTTACGGAGGGACGACGGTGAGCAATCAGCCCCAGCATTTT. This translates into CASYGGTTVSNQPQHF.

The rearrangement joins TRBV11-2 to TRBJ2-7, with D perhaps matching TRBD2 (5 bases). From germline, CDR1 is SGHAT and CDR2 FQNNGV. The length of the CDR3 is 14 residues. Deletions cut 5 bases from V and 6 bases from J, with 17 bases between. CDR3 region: CASSPIRGGGEQYF. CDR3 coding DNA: TGTGCCAGCAGCCCTATTCGGGGTGGAGGCGAGCAGTACTTC.

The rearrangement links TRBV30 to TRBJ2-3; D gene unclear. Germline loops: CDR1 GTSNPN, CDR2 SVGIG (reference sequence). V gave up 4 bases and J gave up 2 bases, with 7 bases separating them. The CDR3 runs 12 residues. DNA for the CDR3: TGTGCCTGGACTACGAACACAGATACGCAGTATTTT. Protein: CAWTTNTDTQYF.

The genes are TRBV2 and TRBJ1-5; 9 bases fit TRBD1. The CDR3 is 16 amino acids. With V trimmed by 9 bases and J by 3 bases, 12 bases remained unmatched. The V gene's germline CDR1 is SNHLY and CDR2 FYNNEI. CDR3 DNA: TGTGCCAGTTACCGGGACAGGGAGGTTATCAATCAGCCCCAGCATTTT. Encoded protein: CASYRDREVINQPQHF.

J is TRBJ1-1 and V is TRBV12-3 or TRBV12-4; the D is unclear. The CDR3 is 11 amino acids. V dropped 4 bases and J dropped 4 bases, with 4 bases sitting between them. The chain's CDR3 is CASSSSTEAFF. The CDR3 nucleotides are TGTGCCAGCAGTTCGAGCACTGAAGCTTTCTTT.

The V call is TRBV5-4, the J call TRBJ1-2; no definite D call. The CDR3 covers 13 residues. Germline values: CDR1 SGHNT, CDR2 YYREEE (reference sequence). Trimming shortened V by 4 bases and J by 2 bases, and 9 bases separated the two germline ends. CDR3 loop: CASSHTTNYGYTF. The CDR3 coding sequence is TGTGCCAGCAGCCATACAACCAACTATGGCTACACCTTC.

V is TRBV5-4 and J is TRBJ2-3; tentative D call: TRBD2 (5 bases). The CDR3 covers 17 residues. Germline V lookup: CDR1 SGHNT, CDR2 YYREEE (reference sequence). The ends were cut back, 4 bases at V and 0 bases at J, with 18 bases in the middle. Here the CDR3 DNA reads TGTGCCAGCAGCAAATGGACTTCTCGGATTAGCACAGATACGCAGTATTTT. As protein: CASSKWTSRISTDTQYF.

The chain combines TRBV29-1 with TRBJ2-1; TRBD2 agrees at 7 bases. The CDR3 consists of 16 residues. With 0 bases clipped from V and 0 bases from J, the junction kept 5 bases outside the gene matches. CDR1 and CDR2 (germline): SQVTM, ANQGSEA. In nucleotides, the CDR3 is TGCAGCGTTGAAGATCGAGGCGGGAGCTCCTACAATGAGCAGTTCTTC. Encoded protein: CSVEDRGGSSYNEQFF.

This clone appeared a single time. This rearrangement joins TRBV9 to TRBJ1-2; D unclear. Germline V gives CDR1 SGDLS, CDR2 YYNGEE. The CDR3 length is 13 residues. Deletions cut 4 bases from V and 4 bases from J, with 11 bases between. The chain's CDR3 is CASSTGSPYGYTF. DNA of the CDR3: TGTGCCAGCAGCACGGGGAGCCCCTATGGCTACACCTTC. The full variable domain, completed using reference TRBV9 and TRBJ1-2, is DSGVTQTPKHLITATGQRVTLRCSPRSGDLSVYWYQQSLDQGLQFLIQYYNGEERAKGNILERFSAQQFPDLHSELNLSSLELGDSALYFCASSTGSPYGYTFGSGTRLTVV.

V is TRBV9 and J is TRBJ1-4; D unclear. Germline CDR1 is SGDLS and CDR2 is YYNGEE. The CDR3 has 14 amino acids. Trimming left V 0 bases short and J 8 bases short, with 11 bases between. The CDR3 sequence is CASSVGGLGEKLFF. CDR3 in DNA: TGTGCCAGCAGCGTAGGAGGGTTAGGAGAAAAACTGTTTTTT.

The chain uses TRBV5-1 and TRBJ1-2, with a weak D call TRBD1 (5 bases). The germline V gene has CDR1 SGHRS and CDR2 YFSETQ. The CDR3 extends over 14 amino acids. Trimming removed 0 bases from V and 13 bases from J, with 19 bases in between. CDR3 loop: CASSLDLVTLGVTF. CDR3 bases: TGCGCCAGCAGCTTGGATCTCGTCACCTTAGGGGTCACCTTC.

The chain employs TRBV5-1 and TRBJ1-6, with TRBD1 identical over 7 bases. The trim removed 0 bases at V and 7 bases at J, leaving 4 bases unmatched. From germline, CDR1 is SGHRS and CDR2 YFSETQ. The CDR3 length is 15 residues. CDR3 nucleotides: TGCGCCAGCAGCTTGGGGACAGGCACCAATTCACCCCTCCACTTT. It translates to CASSLGTGTNSPLHF.

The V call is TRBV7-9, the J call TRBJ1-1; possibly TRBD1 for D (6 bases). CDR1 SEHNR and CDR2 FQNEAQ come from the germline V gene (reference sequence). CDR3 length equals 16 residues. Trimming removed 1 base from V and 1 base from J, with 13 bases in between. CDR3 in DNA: TGTGCCAGCAGCTTAGAGGGCCTACAGGGGAACACTGAAGCTTTCTTT. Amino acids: CASSLEGLQGNTEAFF.

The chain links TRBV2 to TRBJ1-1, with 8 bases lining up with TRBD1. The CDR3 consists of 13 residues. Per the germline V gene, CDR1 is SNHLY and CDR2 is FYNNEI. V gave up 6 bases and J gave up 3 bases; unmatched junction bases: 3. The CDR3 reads CASRLDRDTEAFF. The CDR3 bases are TGTGCCAGCAGACTGGACAGGGACACTGAAGCTTTCTTT.

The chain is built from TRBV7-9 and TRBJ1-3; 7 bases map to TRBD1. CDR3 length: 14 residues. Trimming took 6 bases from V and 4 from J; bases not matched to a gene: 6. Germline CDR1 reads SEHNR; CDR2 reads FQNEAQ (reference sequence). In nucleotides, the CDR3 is TGTGCCAGCAGACAAGACAGGGCCGGAAACACCATATATTTT. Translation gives CASRQDRAGNTIYF.

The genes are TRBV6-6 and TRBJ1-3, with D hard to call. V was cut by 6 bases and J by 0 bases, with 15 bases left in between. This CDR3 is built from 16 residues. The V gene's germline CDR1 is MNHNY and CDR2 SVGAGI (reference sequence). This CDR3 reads CASSPGRVFSGNTIYF. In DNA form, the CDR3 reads TGTGCCAGCAGCCCTGGGCGGGTTTTCTCTGGAAACACCATATATTTT.

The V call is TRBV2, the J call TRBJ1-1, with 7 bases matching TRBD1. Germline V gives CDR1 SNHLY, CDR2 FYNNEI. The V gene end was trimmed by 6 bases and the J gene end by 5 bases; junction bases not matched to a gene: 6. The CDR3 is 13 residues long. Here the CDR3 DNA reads TGTGCCAGCAGCAGGGGGACTTGGACTGAAGCTTTCTTT. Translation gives CASSRGTWTEAFF.

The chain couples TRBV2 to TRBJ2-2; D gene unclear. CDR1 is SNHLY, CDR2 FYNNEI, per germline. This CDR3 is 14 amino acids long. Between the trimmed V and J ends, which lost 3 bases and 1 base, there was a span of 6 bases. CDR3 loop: CASSDGVNTGELFF. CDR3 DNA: TGTGCCAGCAGTGATGGAGTGAACACCGGGGAGCTGTTTTTT. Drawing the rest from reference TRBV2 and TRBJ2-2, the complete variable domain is EPEVTQTPSHQVTQMGQEVILRCVPISNHLYFYWYRQILGQKVEFLVSFYNNEISEKSEIFDDQFSVERPDGSNFTLKIRSTKLEDSAMYFCASSDGVNTGELFFGEGSRLTVL.

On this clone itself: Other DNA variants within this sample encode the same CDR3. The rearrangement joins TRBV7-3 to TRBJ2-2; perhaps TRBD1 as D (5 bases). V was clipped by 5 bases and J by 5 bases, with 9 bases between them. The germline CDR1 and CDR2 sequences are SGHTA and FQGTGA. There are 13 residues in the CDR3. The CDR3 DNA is TGTGCCAGCAGCCCCCAGGGTACCGGGGAGCTGTTTTTT. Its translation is CASSPQGTGELFF. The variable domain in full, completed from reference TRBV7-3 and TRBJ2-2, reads GAGVSQTPSNKVTEKGKYVELRCDPISGHTALYWYRQSLGQGPEFLIYFQGTGAADDSGLPNDRFFAVRPEGSVSTLKIQRTERGDSAVYLCASSPQGTGELFFGEGSRLTVL.

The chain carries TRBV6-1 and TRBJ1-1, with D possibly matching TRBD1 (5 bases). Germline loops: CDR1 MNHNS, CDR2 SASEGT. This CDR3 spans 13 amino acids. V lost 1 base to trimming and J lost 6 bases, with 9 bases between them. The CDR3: CASSEGGDPEAFF. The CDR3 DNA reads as TGTGCCAGCAGTGAAGGCGGGGACCCTGAAGCTTTCTTT.

The CDR3 DNA is TGTGCTAGTGGTTTGTACCCATCTAATTCGCGCTACACCTTC. This gives the protein CASGLYPSNSRYTF. The chain couples TRBV12-5 to TRBJ1-2; D call uncertain. CDR1 is LGHNT, CDR2 FRNRAP, per germline. V gave up 2 bases and J gave up 9 bases, with 16 bases separating them. This CDR3 comprises 14 residues.

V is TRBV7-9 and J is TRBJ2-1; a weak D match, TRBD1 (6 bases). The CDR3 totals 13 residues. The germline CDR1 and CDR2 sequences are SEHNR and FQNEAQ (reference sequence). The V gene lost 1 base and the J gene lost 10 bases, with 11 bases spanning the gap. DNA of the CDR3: TGTGCCAGCAGCTTAGTATTAGGGACAGAGCAGTTCTTC. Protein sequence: CASSLVLGTEQFF.

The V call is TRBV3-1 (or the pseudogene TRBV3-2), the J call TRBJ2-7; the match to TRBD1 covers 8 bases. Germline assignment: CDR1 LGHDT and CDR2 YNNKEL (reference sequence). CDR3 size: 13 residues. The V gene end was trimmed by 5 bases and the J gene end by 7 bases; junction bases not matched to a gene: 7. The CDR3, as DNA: TGTGCCAGCAGCAAGACAGGGGTAGGTGAGCAGTACTTC. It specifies CASSKTGVGEQYF.

The CDR3 protein is CAWSVSLAGGSGELFF. CDR3 nucleotides: TGTGCCTGGAGTGTAAGCCTAGCGGGAGGGTCCGGGGAGCTGTTTTTT. The genes are TRBV30 and TRBJ2-2, with 12 bases identical to TRBD2. This CDR3 region has 16 residues. Germline-derived CDR1 and CDR2 are GTSNPN and SVGIG (reference sequence). Trimming at V came to 0 bases and at J to 6 bases, leaving 5 bases not matched to a gene.